A selection of T cell receptor beta chains follows, all from one sample in a study of blood T cell repertoires in COVID-19. Generated by immunoSEQ multiplex PCR, the TCRdb table keeps only in-frame clones and is missing some. The table records about 230,000 clones, 65% to 90% of them present only once. Sequenced input: peripheral blood. The receptor set was obtained from a woman aged 45-59 years with acute or convalescent COVID-19. Both conserved end residues are part of each CDR3. Size is omitted from some rows. Given values are once, few, many or a class for expanded clones.

CDR3aa,v_gene,j_gene,abundance
CASSPGAAGYTF,TRBV5-6,TRBJ1-2,-
CASSPPSQGGGYTF,TRBV28,TRBJ1-2,-
CASQTGNNEKLFF,TRBV5-1,TRBJ1-4,-
CASSLVGTGRVYEQYF,TRBV11-2,TRBJ2-7,-
CASSAADSLYGYTF,TRBV28,TRBJ1-2,-
CASKTRGALLYTEAFF,TRBV28,TRBJ1-1,-
CASRNLRATSPLHF,TRBV28,TRBJ1-6,-
CAWSVTRVGREKLFF,TRBV30,TRBJ1-4,-
CASSLGRGPNIQYF,TRBV5-8,TRBJ2-4,-
CASSRWATVAEAFF,TRBV5-6,TRBJ1-1,few
CASSLTGTGREKLFF,TRBV5-1,TRBJ1-4,few
CASRKRAFTEAFF,TRBV2,TRBJ1-1,few